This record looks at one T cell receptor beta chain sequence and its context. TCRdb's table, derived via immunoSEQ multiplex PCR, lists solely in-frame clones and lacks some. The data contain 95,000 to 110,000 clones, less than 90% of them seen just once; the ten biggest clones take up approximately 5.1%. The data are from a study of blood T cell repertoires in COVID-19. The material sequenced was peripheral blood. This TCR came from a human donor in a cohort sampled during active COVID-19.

The CDR3 nucleotides read TGTGCCAGCAGCTTACGGACCAGGGAAATAGATACGCAGTATTTT. It specifies CASSLRTREIDTQYF. This sequence joins TRBV11-3 and TRBJ2-3; a possible D gene is TRBD1 (5 bases). The germline V gene encodes CDR1 SGHNT and CDR2 YENEEA. This CDR3 has 15 residues. V shed 2 bases and J shed 5 bases, with 14 bases lying between them.